This TCR beta chain appears in the sequencing data of a study of shared clonotypes between healthy human individuals. The wider study: The cohort comprised a couple of women and a few men. Their ages spanned 18 to 49 years.

This clone came up once. Other DNA sequences in the same sample also yield this CDR3. It was into CD45RA+ naive and CD45RA-negative memory subsets that the CD4+ cells were split. With V trimmed by 0 bases and J by 2 bases, 1 base remained unmatched. This CDR3 spans 15 amino acids. Per the germline V gene, CDR1 is MNHEY and CDR2 is SVGAGI. The protocol was immunoSEQ multiplex PCR, while the TCRdb copy is restricted to in-frame clones and leaves out a portion. The table has roughly 1.4 million clones, roughly 98.5% seen once; the top ten hold approximately 0.38%. The source material was naive CD4+ T cells sorted from blood. Sample subset: CD45RA+ positively selected. The clonotype comes from a man aged 25-40 years in good health. The V and J genes are TRBV6-5 and TRBJ1-3; 7 bases align to TRBD1. CDR3 loop: CASSYSGTAGNTIYF. The CDR3 DNA reads as TGTGCCAGCAGTTACTCGGGGACAGCTGGAAACACCATATATTTT.